Listed below are T cell receptor beta chains from one sample, sequenced in a study of early T cells in non-severe SARS-CoV-2 infection. TCRdb passed the 5' RACE reads through MiXCR, listing each CDR3 protein once. The sample carries about 52,000 distinct CDR3 sequences, approximately 8% recorded once. Sequenced: whole blood. The receptors come from an adult who was a healthcare worker with PCR-confirmed SARS-CoV-2 infection or an uninfected control (not recorded which). Each CDR3 is given with its conserved first and last residue. D genes are given only for firm matches. A row's size may be missing; if present it is once, few, many or a size class.

v_gene: TRBV30
abundance: many
j_gene: TRBJ2-3
d_gene: NA
CDR3aa: CAWRAGISNTDTQYF
CDR3nt: TGTGCCTGGAGGGCAGGGATTTCCAACACAGATACGCAGTATTTT

v_gene: TRBV12-3/TRBV12-4
abundance: many
j_gene: TRBJ1-2
d_gene: TRBD1
CDR3aa: CASRSTGGYGYTF
CDR3nt: TGTGCCAGCAGATCGACAGGGGGGTATGGCTACACCTTC

v_gene: TRBV4-1
abundance: many
j_gene: TRBJ2-1
d_gene: TRBD2
CDR3aa: CASSLGGGSYNEQFF
CDR3nt: TGCGCCAGCAGCCTGGGCGGGGGGTCCTACAATGAGCAGTTCTTC

v_gene: TRBV2
abundance: few
j_gene: TRBJ2-1
d_gene: TRBD2
CDR3aa: CAIGTSGRREQFF
CDR3nt: TGTGCCATCGGGACTAGCGGGAGGAGGGAGCAGTTCTTC

v_gene: TRBV12-3/TRBV12-4
abundance: NA
j_gene: TRBJ2-7
d_gene: TRBD1
CDR3aa: CASSLGTGGHEQYF
CDR3nt: TGTGCCAGCAGTTTAGGGACAGGGGGACACGAGCAGTACTTC

v_gene: TRBV9
abundance: few
j_gene: TRBJ2-6
d_gene: NA
CDR3aa: CASAGNSSGANVLTF
CDR3nt: TGTGCCAGCGCAGGGAATAGCTCTGGGGCCAACGTCCTGACTTTC

v_gene: TRBV7-6
abundance: many
j_gene: TRBJ1-2
d_gene: NA
CDR3aa: CASSSPSGIGYTF
CDR3nt: TGTGCCAGCAGCTCCCCTAGTGGAATCGGCTACACCTTC

v_gene: TRBV9
abundance: NA
j_gene: TRBJ1-4
d_gene: NA
CDR3aa: CASSVDPGTNEKLFF
CDR3nt: TGTGCCAGCAGCGTAGATCCAGGGACTAATGAAAAACTGTTTTTT

v_gene: TRBV3-1
abundance: NA
j_gene: TRBJ2-7
d_gene: TRBD1
CDR3aa: CASSPRTGNKEQYF
CDR3nt: TGTGCCAGCAGCCCCCGGACAGGGAATAAGGAGCAGTACTTC

v_gene: TRBV24-1
abundance: many
j_gene: TRBJ2-4
d_gene: NA
CDR3aa: CATRSADQNIQYF
CDR3nt: TGTGCCACCAGGTCAGCAGACCAAAACATTCAGTACTTC

v_gene: TRBV6-2/TRBV6-3
abundance: many
j_gene: TRBJ2-7
d_gene: TRBD1
CDR3aa: CATSRTGTYEQYF
CDR3nt: TGTGCCACCTCTAGGACAGGGACCTACGAGCAGTACTTC

v_gene: TRBV20-1
abundance: NA
j_gene: TRBJ2-1
d_gene: NA
CDR3aa: CSANPLGGYNEQFF
CDR3nt: TGCAGTGCTAACCCCCTCGGAGGCTACAATGAGCAGTTCTTC

v_gene: TRBV6-1
abundance: NA
j_gene: TRBJ2-7
d_gene: NA
CDR3aa: CASSELSGQGTSIRAYEQYF
CDR3nt: TGTGCCAGCAGTGAACTGTCGGGACAGGGGACTAGCATACGTGCCTACGAGCAGTACTTC

v_gene: TRBV2
abundance: many
j_gene: TRBJ2-3
d_gene: NA
CDR3aa: CASRLTTDTQYF
CDR3nt: TGTGCCAGCAGGTTGACCACAGATACGCAGTATTTT

v_gene: TRBV19
abundance: many
j_gene: TRBJ2-5
d_gene: TRBD1
CDR3aa: CASSRDRVETQYF
CDR3nt: TGTGCCAGTAGCAGGGACAGGGTAGAGACCCAGTACTTC

v_gene: TRBV5-6
abundance: NA
j_gene: TRBJ1-4
d_gene: NA
CDR3aa: CASSWGNEKLFF
CDR3nt: TGTGCCAGCAGCTGGGGGAATGAAAAACTGTTTTTT

v_gene: TRBV11-2
abundance: NA
j_gene: TRBJ2-7
d_gene: NA
CDR3aa: CASSPMDSGRYEQYF
CDR3nt: TGTGCCAGCAGCCCGATGGACAGTGGAAGATACGAGCAGTACTTC

v_gene: TRBV7-2
abundance: many
j_gene: TRBJ1-1
d_gene: NA
CDR3aa: CASSLQTARNTEAFF
CDR3nt: TGTGCCAGCAGCCTCCAGACAGCAAGGAACACTGAAGCTTTCTTT

v_gene: TRBV29-1
abundance: few
j_gene: TRBJ2-5
d_gene: NA
CDR3aa: CSVAVGGETQYF
CDR3nt: TGCAGCGTTGCTGTAGGGGGAGAGACCCAGTACTTC

v_gene: TRBV11-2
abundance: NA
j_gene: TRBJ1-3
d_gene: TRBD1
CDR3aa: CASSSPDRRTGNTIYF
CDR3nt: TGTGCCAGCAGCTCCCCGGACAGGAGGACTGGAAACACCATATATTTT

v_gene: TRBV6-6
abundance: few
j_gene: TRBJ1-6
d_gene: TRBD1
CDR3aa: CASSTGQGTSPLHF
CDR3nt: TGTGCCAGCAGTACCGGACAGGGGACTTCACCCCTCCACTTT

v_gene: TRBV24-1
abundance: few
j_gene: TRBJ1-1
d_gene: NA
CDR3aa: CATSAGGDTEAFF
CDR3nt: TGTGCCACCAGTGCGGGGGGGGACACTGAAGCTTTCTTT

v_gene: TRBV3-1
abundance: few
j_gene: TRBJ1-1
d_gene: TRBD1
CDR3aa: CASSQDVRGLNTEAFF
CDR3nt: TGTGCCAGCAGCCAAGACGTCAGGGGGCTGAACACTGAAGCTTTCTTT

v_gene: TRBV11-2
abundance: NA
j_gene: TRBJ2-1
d_gene: NA
CDR3aa: CASSLNGDLAYNEQFF
CDR3nt: TGTGCCAGCAGCTTAAATGGGGACCTAGCCTACAATGAGCAGTTCTTC

v_gene: TRBV6-6
abundance: many
j_gene: TRBJ1-3
d_gene: NA
CDR3aa: CASNPSALGGNTIYF
CDR3nt: TGTGCCAGCAACCCAAGCGCATTAGGGGGAAACACCATATATTTT

v_gene: TRBV28
abundance: many
j_gene: TRBJ2-1
d_gene: NA
CDR3aa: CASTDTSRVGNEQFF
CDR3nt: TGTGCCAGCACCGATACTAGCAGAGTAGGCAATGAGCAGTTCTTC

v_gene: TRBV9
abundance: few
j_gene: TRBJ1-2
d_gene: NA
CDR3aa: CASSVAASTGYGYTF
CDR3nt: TGTGCCAGCAGCGTAGCCGCGAGTACAGGCTATGGCTACACCTTC

v_gene: TRBV6-5
abundance: many
j_gene: TRBJ2-7
d_gene: NA
CDR3aa: CASSQAAPDEQYF
CDR3nt: TGTGCCAGCAGTCAAGCGGCCCCCGACGAGCAGTACTTC

v_gene: TRBV4-3
abundance: few
j_gene: TRBJ2-1
d_gene: NA
CDR3aa: CASSQGEGGEGFF
CDR3nt: TGCGCCAGCAGCCAAGGAGAGGGGGGCGAGGGGTTCTTC

v_gene: TRBV4-3
abundance: NA
j_gene: TRBJ2-7
d_gene: TRBD1
CDR3aa: CASSPGTGPEQYF
CDR3nt: TGCGCCAGCAGCCCAGGGACAGGCCCTGAGCAGTACTTC

v_gene: TRBV6-5
abundance: medium-sized
j_gene: TRBJ1-1
d_gene: NA
CDR3aa: CASMLRGRTEAFF
CDR3nt: TGTGCCAGCATGCTCAGGGGAAGAACTGAAGCTTTCTTT

v_gene: TRBV7-2
abundance: few
j_gene: TRBJ2-7
d_gene: NA
CDR3aa: CASSPAGTRGGREQYF
CDR3nt: TGTGCCAGCAGCCCTGCCGGGACTAGAGGGGGCCGCGAGCAGTACTTC

v_gene: TRBV11-2
abundance: few
j_gene: TRBJ1-2
d_gene: TRBD1
CDR3aa: CASSLAGTDYGYTF
CDR3nt: TGTGCCAGCAGCTTAGCGGGGACAGACTATGGCTACACCTTC

v_gene: TRBV7-2
abundance: NA
j_gene: TRBJ1-2
d_gene: TRBD1
CDR3aa: CASSPGTGYYGYTF
CDR3nt: TGTGCCAGCAGCCCCGGGACAGGGTACTATGGCTACACCTTC

v_gene: TRBV12-3/TRBV12-4
abundance: few
j_gene: TRBJ2-7
d_gene: NA
CDR3aa: CASSLLQDEQYF
CDR3nt: TGTGCCAGCAGTTTGCTACAGGACGAGCAGTACTTC

v_gene: TRBV7-9
abundance: few
j_gene: TRBJ2-7
d_gene: NA
CDR3aa: CASSPIQGSSYEQYF
CDR3nt: TGTGCCAGCAGCCCCATTCAGGGGAGCTCCTACGAGCAGTACTTC

v_gene: TRBV5-4
abundance: NA
j_gene: TRBJ2-4
d_gene: NA
CDR3aa: CASSLAGSPDIQYF
CDR3nt: TGTGCCAGCAGCTTGGCGGGCAGCCCGGACATTCAGTACTTC

v_gene: TRBV7-2
abundance: few
j_gene: TRBJ2-3
d_gene: TRBD2
CDR3aa: CASSLVSTSGRTDTQYF
CDR3nt: TGTGCCAGCAGCTTAGTTTCGACTAGCGGGAGAACAGATACGCAGTATTTT

v_gene: TRBV11-2
abundance: many
j_gene: TRBJ2-6
d_gene: TRBD1
CDR3aa: CASSPLFGDRAGANVLTF
CDR3nt: TGTGCCAGCAGCCCTCTTTTTGGGGACAGGGCTGGGGCCAACGTCCTGACTTTC

v_gene: TRBV5-1
abundance: many
j_gene: TRBJ1-6
d_gene: NA
CDR3aa: CASSSPGSPLHF
CDR3nt: TGCGCCAGCAGCTCGCCCGGGTCACCCCTCCACTTT

v_gene: TRBV20-1
abundance: few
j_gene: TRBJ2-3
d_gene: TRBD2
CDR3aa: CSARDVARTSGDTQYF
CDR3nt: TGCAGTGCTAGAGATGTCGCTCGGACTAGCGGGGATACGCAGTATTTT

v_gene: TRBV10-3
abundance: NA
j_gene: TRBJ2-7
d_gene: NA
CDR3aa: CAISPGSYEQYF
CDR3nt: TGTGCCATCAGCCCAGGGTCCTACGAGCAGTACTTC

v_gene: TRBV7-2
abundance: NA
j_gene: TRBJ2-7
d_gene: TRBD1
CDR3aa: CASSSTGHYEQYF
CDR3nt: TGTGCCAGCAGCTCGACAGGGCACTACGAGCAGTACTTC

v_gene: TRBV7-9
abundance: many
j_gene: TRBJ2-7
d_gene: NA
CDR3aa: CASSSWTGTYEQYF
CDR3nt: TGTGCCAGCAGCTCCTGGACGGGCACCTACGAGCAGTACTTC

v_gene: TRBV7-9
abundance: NA
j_gene: TRBJ2-2
d_gene: NA
CDR3aa: CASSLGTPGGTGELFF
CDR3nt: TGTGCCAGCAGCTTAGGAACCCCCGGAGGGACCGGGGAGCTGTTTTTT

v_gene: TRBV12-3/TRBV12-4
abundance: few
j_gene: TRBJ1-3
d_gene: NA
CDR3aa: CASSRRQASGNTIYF
CDR3nt: TGTGCCAGCAGCCGCAGACAGGCTTCTGGAAACACCATATATTTT

v_gene: TRBV5-4
abundance: many
j_gene: TRBJ2-4
d_gene: TRBD2
CDR3aa: CASSSAGRESGDIQYF
CDR3nt: TGTGCCAGCAGCTCCGCAGGACGGGAAAGCGGGGACATTCAGTACTTC

v_gene: TRBV20-1
abundance: many
j_gene: TRBJ2-1
d_gene: NA
CDR3aa: CSALRRGEQFF
CDR3nt: TGCAGTGCCCTCCGTAGGGGTGAGCAGTTCTTC

v_gene: TRBV6-5
abundance: NA
j_gene: TRBJ1-4
d_gene: TRBD1
CDR3aa: CASSYSASWTGLGELFF
CDR3nt: TGTGCCAGCAGTTACTCGGCTAGCTGGACAGGGCTTGGGGAACTGTTTTTT

v_gene: TRBV28
abundance: NA
j_gene: TRBJ1-5
d_gene: NA
CDR3aa: CASKIQQSNQPQHF
CDR3nt: TGTGCCAGCAAAATACAACAGAGCAATCAGCCCCAGCATTTT

v_gene: TRBV6-6
abundance: many
j_gene: TRBJ2-3
d_gene: NA
CDR3aa: CASDLGRRLLDTDTQYF
CDR3nt: TGTGCCAGCGACTTGGGGCGGCGCCTTCTAGACACAGATACGCAGTATTTT

v_gene: TRBV10-3
abundance: many
j_gene: TRBJ2-5
d_gene: TRBD2
CDR3aa: CAISWTSGQETQYF
CDR3nt: TGTGCCATCAGTTGGACTAGCGGCCAAGAGACCCAGTACTTC

v_gene: TRBV10-1
abundance: NA
j_gene: TRBJ2-3
d_gene: NA
CDR3aa: CASSFGQPTDTQYF
CDR3nt: TGCGCCAGCAGCTTCGGACAGCCCACAGATACGCAGTATTTT